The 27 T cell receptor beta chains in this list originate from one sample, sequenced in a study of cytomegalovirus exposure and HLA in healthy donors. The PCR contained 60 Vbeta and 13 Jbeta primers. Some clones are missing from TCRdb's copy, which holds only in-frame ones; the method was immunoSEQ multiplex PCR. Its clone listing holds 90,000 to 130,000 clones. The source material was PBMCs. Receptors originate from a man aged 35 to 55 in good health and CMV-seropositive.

CDR3 DNA: TGCGCCAGCAGTGAGCAGGGTGCCTTTGGCGAGCAGTACTTC. Protein product: CASSEQGAFGEQYF. V usage is TRBV10-1 and J usage is TRBJ2-5, with D perhaps TRBD1 (5 bases). The J call is uncertain, as TRBJ2-7 better fits the DNA end. Germline CDR1 WNHNN, CDR2 SYGVQD (reference sequence). CDR3 length: 14 amino acids.

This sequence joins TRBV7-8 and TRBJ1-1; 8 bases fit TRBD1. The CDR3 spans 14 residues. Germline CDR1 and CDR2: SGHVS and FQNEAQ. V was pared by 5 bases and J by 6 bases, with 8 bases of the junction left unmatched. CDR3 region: CASSLDRATPEAFF. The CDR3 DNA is TGTGCCAGCAGCCTGGACAGGGCGACTCCTGAAGCTTTCTTT.

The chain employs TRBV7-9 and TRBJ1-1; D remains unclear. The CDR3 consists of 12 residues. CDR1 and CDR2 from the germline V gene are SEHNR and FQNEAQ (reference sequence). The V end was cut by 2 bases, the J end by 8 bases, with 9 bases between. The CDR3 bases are TGTGCCAGCAGCTTACAGTCCGCAGAAGCTTTCTTT. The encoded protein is CASSLQSAEAFF. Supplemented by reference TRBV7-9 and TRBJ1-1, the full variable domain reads DTGVSQNPRHKITKRGQNVTFRCDPISEHNRLYWYRQTLGQGPEFLTYFQNEAQLEKSRLLSDRFSAERPKGSFSTLEIQRTEQGDSAMYLCASSLQSAEAFFGQGTRLTVV.

In DNA form, the CDR3 reads TGTGCCAGCTCACCGTCTAGCACAGATACGCAGTATTTT. Its protein is CASSPSSTDTQYF. This sequence joins TRBV18 and TRBJ2-3, with D uncertain. There are 13 residues in the CDR3. Germline assignment: CDR1 KGHSH and CDR2 LQKENI. Trimming left V 3 bases short and J 0 bases short, with 4 bases between.

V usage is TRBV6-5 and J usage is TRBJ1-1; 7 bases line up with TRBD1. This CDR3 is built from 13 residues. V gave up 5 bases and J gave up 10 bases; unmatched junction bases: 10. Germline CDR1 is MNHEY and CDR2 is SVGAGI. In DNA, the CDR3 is TGTGCCAGCAGTACCCGACAGGGAAGGGGAGCTTTCTTT. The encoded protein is CASSTRQGRGAFF.

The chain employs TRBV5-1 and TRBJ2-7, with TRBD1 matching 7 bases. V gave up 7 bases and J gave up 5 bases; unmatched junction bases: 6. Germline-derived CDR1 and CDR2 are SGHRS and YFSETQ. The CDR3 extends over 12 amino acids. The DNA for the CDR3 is TGCGCCAGCGGAAAAACAGGGGACGAGCAGTACTTC. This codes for CASGKTGDEQYF.

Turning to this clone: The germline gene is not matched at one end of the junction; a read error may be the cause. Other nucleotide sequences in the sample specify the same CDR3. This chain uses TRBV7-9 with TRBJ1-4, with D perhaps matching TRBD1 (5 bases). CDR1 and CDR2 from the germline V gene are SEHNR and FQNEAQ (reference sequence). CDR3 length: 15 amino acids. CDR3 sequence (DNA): TGTGCCAGCAGCTTAAACGACAGCCCTTGGGAAAAGCTGTTTTTT. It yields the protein CASSLNDSPWEKLFF.

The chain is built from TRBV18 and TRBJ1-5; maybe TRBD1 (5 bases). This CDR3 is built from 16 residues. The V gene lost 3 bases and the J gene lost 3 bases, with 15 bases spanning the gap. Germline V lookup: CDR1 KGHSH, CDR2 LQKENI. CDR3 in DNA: TGTGCCAGCTCACCCTCCGGGGGAGGGGTCAATCAGCCCCAGCATTTT. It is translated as CASSPSGGGVNQPQHF.

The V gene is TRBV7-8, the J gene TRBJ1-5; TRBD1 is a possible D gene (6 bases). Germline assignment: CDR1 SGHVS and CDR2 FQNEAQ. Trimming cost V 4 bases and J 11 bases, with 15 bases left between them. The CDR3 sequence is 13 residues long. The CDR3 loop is CASSSGQVSAQHF. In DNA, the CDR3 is TGTGCCAGCAGCTCGGGACAAGTATCAGCCCAGCATTTT.

CDR3 residues: CASSLSGGNQPQHF. The CDR3 DNA follows: TGTGCCAGCAGCTTGTCAGGGGGCAATCAGCCCCAGCATTTT. The chain combines TRBV5-4 with TRBJ1-5, with a tentative D call TRBD1 (6 bases). The CDR3 totals 14 residues. V lost 1 base to trimming and J lost 2 bases, with 7 bases between them. The germline CDR1 and CDR2 sequences are SGHNT and YYREEE (reference sequence).

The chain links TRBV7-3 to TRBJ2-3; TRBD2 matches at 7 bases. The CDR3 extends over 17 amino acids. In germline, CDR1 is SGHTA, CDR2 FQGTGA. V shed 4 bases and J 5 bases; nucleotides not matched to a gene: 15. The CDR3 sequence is CASSSVVAGVIGDTQYF. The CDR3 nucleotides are TGTGCCAGCAGCTCGGTGGTGGCGGGAGTGATCGGAGATACGCAGTATTTT.

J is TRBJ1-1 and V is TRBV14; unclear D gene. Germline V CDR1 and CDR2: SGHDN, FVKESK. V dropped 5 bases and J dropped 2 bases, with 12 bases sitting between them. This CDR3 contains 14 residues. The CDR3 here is CASSTHHPNTEAFF. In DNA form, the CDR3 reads TGTGCCAGCAGCACTCACCACCCTAACACTGAAGCTTTCTTT.

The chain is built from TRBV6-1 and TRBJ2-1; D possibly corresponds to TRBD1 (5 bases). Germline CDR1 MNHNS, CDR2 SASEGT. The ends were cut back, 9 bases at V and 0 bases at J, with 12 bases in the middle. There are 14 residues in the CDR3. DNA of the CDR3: TGTGCCAGTCGACAGTACCTCTCCTACAATGAGCAGTTCTTC. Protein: CASRQYLSYNEQFF.

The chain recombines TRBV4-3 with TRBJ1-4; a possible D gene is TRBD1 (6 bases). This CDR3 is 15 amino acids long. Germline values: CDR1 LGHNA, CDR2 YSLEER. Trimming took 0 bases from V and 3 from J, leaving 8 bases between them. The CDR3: CASSQEAGANEKLFF. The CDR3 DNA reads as TGCGCCAGCAGCCAAGAAGCAGGGGCTAATGAAAAACTGTTTTTT.

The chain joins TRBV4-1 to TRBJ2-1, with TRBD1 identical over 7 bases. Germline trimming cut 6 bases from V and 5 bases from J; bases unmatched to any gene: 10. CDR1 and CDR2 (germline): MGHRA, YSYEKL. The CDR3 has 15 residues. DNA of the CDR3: TGCGCCAGCAGTGAACAGGGACAGTTAGACAATGAGCAGTTCTTC. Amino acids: CASSEQGQLDNEQFF.

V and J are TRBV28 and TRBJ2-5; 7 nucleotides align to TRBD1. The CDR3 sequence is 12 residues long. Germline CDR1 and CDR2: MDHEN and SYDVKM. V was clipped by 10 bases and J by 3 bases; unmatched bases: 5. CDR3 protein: CATMTGKETQYF. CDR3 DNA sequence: TGTGCCACCATGACAGGGAAAGAGACCCAGTACTTC. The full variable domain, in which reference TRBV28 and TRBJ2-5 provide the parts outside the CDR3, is DVKVTQSSRYLVKRTGEKVFLECVQDMDHENMFWYRQDPGLGLRLIYFSYDVKMKEKGDIPEGYSVSREKKERFSLILESASTNQTSMYLCATMTGKETQYFGPGTRLLVL.

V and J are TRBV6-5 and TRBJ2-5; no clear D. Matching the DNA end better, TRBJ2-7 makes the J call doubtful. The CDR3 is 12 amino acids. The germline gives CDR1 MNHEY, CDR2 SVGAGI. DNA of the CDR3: TGTGCCTCGAGGTCTCCTTTCTACGAGCAGTACTTC. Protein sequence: CASRSPFYEQYF.

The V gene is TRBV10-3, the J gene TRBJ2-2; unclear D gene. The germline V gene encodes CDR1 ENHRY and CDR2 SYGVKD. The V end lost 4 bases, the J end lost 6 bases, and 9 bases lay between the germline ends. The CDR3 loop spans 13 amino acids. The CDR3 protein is CAISGIGPGELFF. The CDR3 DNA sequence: TGTGCCATCAGTGGTATTGGGCCCGGGGAGCTGTTTTTT.

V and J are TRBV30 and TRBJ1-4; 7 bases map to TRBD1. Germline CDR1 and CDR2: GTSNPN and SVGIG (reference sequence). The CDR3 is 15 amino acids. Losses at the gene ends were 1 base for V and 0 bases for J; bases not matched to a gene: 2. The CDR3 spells CAWSGDRATNEKLFF. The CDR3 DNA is TGTGCCTGGAGTGGCGACAGGGCAACTAATGAAAAACTGTTTTTT.

CDR3 bases: TGTGCCAGCAGCCCCCTAGCGGGAGGTTCCTATGAGCAGTTCTTC. It specifies CASSPLAGGSYEQFF. The chain carries TRBV7-6 and TRBJ2-1; 11 nucleotides line up with TRBD2. CDR1 is SGHVS and CDR2 is FNYEAQ in the germline V gene. J was trimmed by 8 bases and V by 5 bases; bases with no gene match: 8. The CDR3 length is 15 residues.

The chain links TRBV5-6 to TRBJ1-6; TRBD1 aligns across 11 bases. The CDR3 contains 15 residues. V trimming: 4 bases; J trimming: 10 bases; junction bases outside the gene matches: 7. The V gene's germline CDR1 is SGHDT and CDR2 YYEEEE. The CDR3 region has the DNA TGTGCCAGCAGCCCGCGGGACAGGGGGTTCTCACCCCTCCACTTT. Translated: CASSPRDRGFSPLHF.

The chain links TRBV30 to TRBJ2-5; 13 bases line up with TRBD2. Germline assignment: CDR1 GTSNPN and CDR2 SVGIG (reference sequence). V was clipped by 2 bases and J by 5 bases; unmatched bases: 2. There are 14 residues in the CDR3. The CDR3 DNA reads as TGTGCCTGGAGTACTAGCGGGAGGGTGGAGACCCAGTACTTC. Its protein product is CAWSTSGRVETQYF. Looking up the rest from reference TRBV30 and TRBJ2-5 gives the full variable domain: SQTIHQWPATLVQPVGSPLSLECTVEGTSNPNLYWYRQAAGRGLQLLFYSVGIGQISSEVPQNLSASRPQDRQFILSSKKLLLSDSGFYLCAWSTSGRVETQYFGPGTRLLVL.

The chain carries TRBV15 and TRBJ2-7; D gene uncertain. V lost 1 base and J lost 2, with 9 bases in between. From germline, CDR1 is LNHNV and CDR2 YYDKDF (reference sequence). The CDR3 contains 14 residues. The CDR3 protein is CATSRGADTYEQYF. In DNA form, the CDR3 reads TGTGCCACCAGCAGAGGGGCAGATACCTACGAGCAGTACTTC.

The DNA of the CDR3 is TGTGCCAGCAGCTTGGGAGGGAATACGCAGTATTTT. As protein: CASSLGGNTQYF. The rearrangement uses TRBV5-6 and TRBJ2-3; tentative D call: TRBD2 (5 bases). CDR1 is SGHDT, CDR2 YYEEEE, per germline. This CDR3 contains 12 residues. The germline V and J ends were trimmed by 0 bases and 7 bases, with 6 bases remaining between them.

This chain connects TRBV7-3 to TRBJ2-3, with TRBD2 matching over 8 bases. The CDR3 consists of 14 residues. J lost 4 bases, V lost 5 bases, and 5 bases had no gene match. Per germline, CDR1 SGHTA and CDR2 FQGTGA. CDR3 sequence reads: CASSTRAGADTQYF. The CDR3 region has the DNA TGTGCCAGCAGCACCCGAGCGGGAGCAGATACGCAGTATTTT.

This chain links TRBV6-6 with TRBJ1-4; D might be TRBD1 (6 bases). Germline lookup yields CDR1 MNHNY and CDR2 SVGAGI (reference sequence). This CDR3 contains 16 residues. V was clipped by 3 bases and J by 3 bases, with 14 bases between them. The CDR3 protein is CASSYRDIVPNEKLFF. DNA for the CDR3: TGTGCCAGCAGTTATAGGGACATCGTCCCTAATGAAAAACTGTTTTTT.

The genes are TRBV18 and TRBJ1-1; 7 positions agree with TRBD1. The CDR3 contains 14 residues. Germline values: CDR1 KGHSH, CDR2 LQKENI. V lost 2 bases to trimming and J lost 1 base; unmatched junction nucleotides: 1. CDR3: CASSPGTANTEAFF. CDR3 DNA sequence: TGTGCCAGCTCACCAGGGACAGCGAACACTGAAGCTTTCTTT. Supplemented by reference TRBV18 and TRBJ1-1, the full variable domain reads NAGVMQNPRHLVRRRGQEARLRCSPMKGHSHVYWYRQLPEEGLKFMVYLQKENIIDESGMPKERFSAEFPKEGPSILRIQQVVRGDSAAYFCASSPGTANTEAFFGQGTRLTVV.